These T cell receptor beta chains were read from a single sample in a study of metastatic and nonmetastatic thyroid tumors. TCRdb re-clonotyped the PCR reads through MiXCR. Among 30,000 to 40,000 clones listed, about 13% were seen once. The sequenced material came from blood. These receptors came from a female donor with papillary thyroid cancer or a benign thyroid nodule (not recorded which). Some clones in this sample may be carry-over from other donors' samples. The CDR3 runs from the conserved cysteine through the conserved F or W. A D gene is named only where the DNA matches it firmly. Clone size is shown for a subset of rows, as once, few, many or a class of expanded clone.

many	.	TRBJ1-1	TRBV7-7	TGTGCTAGCAGCCCTTTCGAAGAAGGGAACACTGAAGCTTTCTTT	CASSPFEEGNTEAFF
many	TRBD1	TRBJ2-3	TRBV10-3	TGTGCCATCTCGACAGGGACAGATACGCAGTATTTT	CAISTGTDTQYF
many	.	TRBJ2-5	TRBV27	TGTGCCCGGCCTTCGGGCGGGGAGACCCAGTACTTC	CARPSGGETQYF
medium-sized	TRBD2	TRBJ2-7	TRBV6-1	TGTGCCAGCAGTCTATCGGGACTAGCGGGAACCTACGAGCAGTACTTC	CASSLSGLAGTYEQYF
few	.	TRBJ2-7	TRBV19	TGTGCCAGTAGTCCGGGCTACGAGCAGTACTTC	CASSPGYEQYF
.	.	TRBJ1-3	TRBV5-1	TGCGCCAGCAGCTTGGCACTGGCCGGAAACACCATATATTTT	CASSLALAGNTIYF
many	.	TRBJ2-1	TRBV7-6	TGTGCCAGCAGCTTTAGTGGTCCCCTGGCCGGTGAGCAGTTCTTC	CASSFSGPLAGEQFF
many	.	TRBJ2-1	TRBV5-1	TGCGCCAGCAGCTTGGGGGGCAATGAGCAGTTCTTC	CASSLGGNEQFF
.	.	TRBJ1-3	TRBV6-1	TGTGCCAGCAAAAAACCAGGACCTGGAAACACCATATATTTT	CASKKPGPGNTIYF
many	.	TRBJ2-6	TRBV28	TGTGCCAGCAAATTTGACTCTGGGGCCAACGTCCTGACTTTC	CASKFDSGANVLTF
many	.	TRBJ1-3	TRBV3-1	TGTGCCAGCAGCCAAGTGGGCGGTGGAAACACCATATATTTT	CASSQVGGGNTIYF
few	TRBD2	TRBJ2-7	TRBV6-1	TGTGCCAGCAGAGCCACCCCGGTACTAGCGGGAGTAGAGGAGCAGTACTTC	CASRATPVLAGVEEQYF
.	.	TRBJ1-2	TRBV30	.	CACSVGGHYGCTF
.	.	TRBJ2-3	TRBV14	TGTGCCAGCAGCCAAGGAGGGTTCAAAGATACGCAGTATTTT	CASSQGGFKDTQYF
many	.	TRBJ1-2	TRBV5-6	TGTGCCAGCAGCTTTATCAGGGAGGGTGGCTACACCTTC	CASSFIREGGYTF
many	.	TRBJ1-1	TRBV3-1	TGTGCCAGCAGCCAAGAGGGGACCCTGAAAGCTTTCTTT	CASSQEGTLKAFF
many	.	TRBJ2-6	TRBV3-1	TGTGCCAGCAGCCAAGTTCAAGACTCTGGGGCCAACGTCCTGACTTTC	CASSQVQDSGANVLTF
many	TRBD1	TRBJ2-7	TRBV7-8	TGTGCCAGCAGCAAGGGACAGGCTTACGAGCAGTACTTC	CASSKGQAYEQYF
many	.	TRBJ2-7	TRBV7-8	TGTGCCAGCAGCTCCCGCTACGAGCAGTACTTC	CASSSRYEQYF
.	TRBD1	TRBJ1-5	TRBV15	TGTGCCACCAGCAGGGGACAGGAAAATCAGCCCCAGCATTTT	CATSRGQENQPQHF
.	.	TRBJ2-1	TRBV5-1	TGCGCCAGCAGCCAGAGGGGCAATGAGCAGTTCTTT	CASSQRGNEQFF
many	TRBD1	TRBJ1-1	TRBV20-1	TGCAGTGCTAGAGGTCGACAGGGGATGAACACTGAAGCTTTCTTT	CSARGRQGMNTEAFF
.	.	TRBJ1-2	TRBV28	TGTGCCACCAATTCGCCGACGATGATATTTCGGCTTGGGTATGGCTACACCTTC	CATNSPTMIFRLGYGYTF
few	TRBD2	TRBJ2-5	TRBV6-5	TGTGCCATCAGTTACTACTCGGGAGGGAAAGAGACCCAGTACTTC	CAISYYSGGKETQYF
few	.	TRBJ2-1	TRBV3-1	TGTGCCAGCAGTCCCATCGGGACCCCTTCCAATGAGCAGTTCTTC	CASSPIGTPSNEQFF
.	.	TRBJ2-1	TRBV6-1	TGTGCCAGCAACCAGGACAAATACAATGAGCAGTTCTTC	CASNQDKYNEQFF
many	TRBD1	TRBJ1-4	TRBV24-1	TGTGCCACCAGTGCCCCTGGGACAGGGAGACTGTTTTTT	CATSAPGTGRLFF
many	.	TRBJ1-1	TRBV5-1	TGCGCCAGCAGCTTGACGGGCACTGAAGCTTTCTTT	CASSLTGTEAFF
medium-sized	TRBD1	TRBJ2-7	TRBV28	TGTGCCAGCAGTACCACCGGGACAGGGGACGGGAGCGGCCACGAGCAGTACTTC	CASSTTGTGDGSGHEQYF
many	.	TRBJ1-1	TRBV19	TGTGCCAGTAGTATAGCCGGTTTGAACACTGAAGCTTTCTTT	CASSIAGLNTEAFF
many	.	TRBJ2-2	TRBV19	TGTGCGACATCGGTCGCCACCGGGGAGCTGTTTTTT	CATSVATGELFF
many	.	TRBJ2-2	TRBV20-1	TGCAGTGCTAGAGATCCGCGGGACACCGGGGAGCTGTTTTTT	CSARDPRDTGELFF
.	.	TRBJ1-1	TRBV6-1	TGTGCCAGCATCCGACATATGAACACTGATGCTTTCTTT	CASIRHMNTDAFF
.	.	TRBJ2-5	TRBV6-1	TGTGCCAGCGGTGTATGCTTGGTGGGCCGCGAGACCCAGTACTTC	CASGVCLVGRETQYF
.	.	TRBJ2-1	TRBV4-2	TGTGCCAGCAGCCCCCTGACAGTATCCTACAATGAGCAGTTCTTC	CASSPLTVSYNEQFF
many	TRBD1	TRBJ1-2	TRBV6-1	TGTGCCAGCAGTGAAGAGTTCTTGGACAGGGCCATGGGTGAGGGTGGCTACACCTTC	CASSEEFLDRAMGEGGYTF
few	.	TRBJ2-7	TRBV27	TGTGCCAGCAGTTTATCCTTGGCAGGGTCATCCTACGAGCAGTACTTC	CASSLSLAGSSYEQYF
many	.	TRBJ1-6	TRBV6-1	TGTGCCATTGGGGGTAGGGGCCGGGGGGGTCCTTCGTCACCCCTCCACTTT	CAIGGRGRGGPSSPLHF
many	.	TRBJ2-7	TRBV28	TGTGCCAGCAGTTTTGCCGAGAATATAGGCGAGCAGTACTTC	CASSFAENIGEQYF
few	.	TRBJ1-2	TRBV28	TGTGCCAGCATCCGACAGGTCCCTAACTATGGCTACACCTTC	CASIRQVPNYGYTF
.	TRBD1	TRBJ1-6	TRBV20-1	TGCAGTGCTAGTGGAAGGGGACAGAGCTCCTATAATTCACCCCTCCACTTT	CSASGRGQSSYNSPLHF
.	.	TRBJ2-3	TRBV7-3	TGTGCCAGCAGCCAGGTTGCCAATGGTGTGGCAGATACGCAGTATTTT	CASSQVANGVADTQYF
many	.	TRBJ1-2	TRBV7-9	TGTGCCAGCAGCTTGGGGACTGACTATGGCTACACCTTC	CASSLGTDYGYTF
few	TRBD2	TRBJ2-7	TRBV19	TGCGCCACATCGGGGGGTGAGGAGCAGTACTTC	CATSGGEEQYF
many	.	TRBJ2-2	TRBV6-5	TGTGCCAGCAGTTACCCGCTAGACGGCGGGGAGCTGTTTTTT	CASSYPLDGGELFF
many	TRBD2	TRBJ2-1	TRBV27	TGTGCCAGCAGTCCCCTCCGACTAGCGGGAGTAGGGAATGAGCAGTTCTTC	CASSPLRLAGVGNEQFF
many	.	TRBJ1-6	TRBV4-2	TGTGCCAGCAGCCCCGGGACGGAAAGAAATTCACCCCTCCACTTT	CASSPGTERNSPLHF
many	TRBD1	TRBJ1-3	TRBV2	TGTGCCAGAAATTCAGGGGGAGGAAACACCATATATTTT	CARNSGGGNTIYF
many	.	TRBJ1-1	TRBV11-1	TGTGCCAGCAGCTTAGACCCCCCGGGGGTCCCCATGAACACTGAAGCTTTCTTT	CASSLDPPGVPMNTEAFF
many	.	TRBJ2-7	TRBV7-8	TGTGCCAGCAGCGCCGGAGGGCCTCTGGGGGAGCAGTACTTC	CASSAGGPLGEQYF
many	TRBD1	TRBJ1-5	TRBV7-8	TGTGCCAGCAGCCCATTGACAGGGGGCAATCAGCCCCAGCATTTT	CASSPLTGGNQPQHF
many	.	TRBJ1-2	TRBV28	TGTGCCAGCAGACTAGGACGGACTAACTATGGCTACACCTTC	CASRLGRTNYGYTF
.	.	TRBJ2-7	TRBV3-1	TGTGCCAGCAGCCAAGGTGGAGGGCCCGCTTCCGAGCAGTACTTC	CASSQGGGPASEQYF
many	.	TRBJ2-2	TRBV9	TGTGCCAGCAGCGTTGGGCAGAACCCTTCCGGGGAGCTGTTTTTT	CASSVGQNPSGELFF
medium-sized	TRBD1	TRBJ2-1	TRBV6-1	TGTGCCAGCATCGGGATCGGACAGGGCTCCCACAATGAGCAGTTCTTC	CASIGIGQGSHNEQFF